This T cell receptor beta chain was captured in a study of tumor-infiltrating lymphocytes in primary liver carcinoma. Study-level background: Tumor lesions were T1-T3 N0M0 and spanned roughly 4 to 10 cm. Sample yields of productive TCRbeta reads, ranging from roughly 3.65 to 8 million, were similar across tissue types.

For this clonotype: Sequence at one end of the junction differs from germline and may be a read error.

The CDR3 contains 11 residues. Germline values: CDR1 MDHEN, CDR2 SYDVKM. Alongside blood RNA obtained from unsorted whole blood, germline DNA was also extracted. Using a constant-region primer together with ProtoScript II reverse transcriptase, TCR beta cDNA was made from around 500 ng of total RNA. Three-round nested multiplex PCR performed with slightly modified ARM-PCR produced the TCR beta libraries. Forward primers for TRBV1-TRBV30 and a C-beta reverse primer served the first two PCR rounds, at roughly 10 cycles each. In TCRdb, the multiplex PCR reads were re-called with MiXCR into one record per CDR3 protein. The sample lists fewer than 350,000 distinct CDR3 sequences, roughly 60% occurring once.

The sequenced sample was peripheral blood. This sequence joins TRBV28 and TRBJ2-2; unclear D gene. The TCR sequence derives from a man between 40 and 49 years old with primary liver carcinoma and hepatitis B virus infection. The CDR3 bases are TGTGCCAGCAGCTTCACCCGGGAGCTGTTTTTT. It translates to CASSFTRELFF.